This T cell receptor beta chain stems from a study of T cell responses to AZD1222 COVID-19 vaccine. On this clone itself: Its antigen is undetermined.

Sequenced by immunoSEQ multiplex PCR; TCRdb stores in-frame clones only, minus some. The sample records 140,000 or so clones, roughly 92% being singletons. V shed 3 bases and J shed 6 bases, with 12 bases lying between them. Per germline, CDR1 SNHLY and CDR2 FYNNEI. The CDR3 is 14 residues long. Overall study results and limits: Most donors were white British and more were female, and clonal diversity was possibly underestimated. Repertoire sampling happened only post peak T cell response. Vaccine-associated CD4 TCRs spanned spike, dominant at 160-218 and 743-854.

This material consisted of peripheral blood, taken on day 0 of AZD1222 vaccination. The V gene is TRBV2, the J gene TRBJ1-5, with D uncertain. The receptor comes from an adult in good health. Here the CDR3 reads CASSESGISQPQHF. CDR3 sequence (DNA): TGTGCCAGCAGTGAGAGTGGCATATCTCAGCCCCAGCATTTT. The full variable domain, rest sourced from reference TRBV2 and TRBJ1-5, is EPEVTQTPSHQVTQMGQEVILRCVPISNHLYFYWYRQILGQKVEFLVSFYNNEISEKSEIFDDQFSVERPDGSNFTLKIRSTKLEDSAMYFCASSESGISQPQHFGDGTRLSIL.